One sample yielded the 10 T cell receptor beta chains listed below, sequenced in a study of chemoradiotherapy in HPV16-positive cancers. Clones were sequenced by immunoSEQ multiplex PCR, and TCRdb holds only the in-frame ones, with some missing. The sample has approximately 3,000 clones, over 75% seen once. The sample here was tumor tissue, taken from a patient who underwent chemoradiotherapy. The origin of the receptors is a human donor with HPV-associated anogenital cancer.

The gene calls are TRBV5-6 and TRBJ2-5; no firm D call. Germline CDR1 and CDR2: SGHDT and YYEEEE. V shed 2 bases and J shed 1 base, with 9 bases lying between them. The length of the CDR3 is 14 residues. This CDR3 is CASSFLSIQETQYF. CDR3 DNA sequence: TGTGCCAGCAGCTTCCTGTCAATCCAAGAGACCCAGTACTTC.

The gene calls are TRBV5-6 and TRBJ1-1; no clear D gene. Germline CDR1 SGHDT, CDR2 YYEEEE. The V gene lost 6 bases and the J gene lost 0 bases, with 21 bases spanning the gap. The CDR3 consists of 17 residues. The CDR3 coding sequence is TGTGCCAGCACCCGAGGTGGACGGTCGAACATGAACACTGAAGCTTTCTTT. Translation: CASTRGGRSNMNTEAFF.

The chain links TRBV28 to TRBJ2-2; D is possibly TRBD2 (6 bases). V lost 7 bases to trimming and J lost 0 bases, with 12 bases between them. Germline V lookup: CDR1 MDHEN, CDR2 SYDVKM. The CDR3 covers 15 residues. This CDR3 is CASIRGSANTGELFF. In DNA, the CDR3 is TGTGCCAGCATTCGGGGGTCCGCGAACACCGGGGAGCTGTTTTTT.

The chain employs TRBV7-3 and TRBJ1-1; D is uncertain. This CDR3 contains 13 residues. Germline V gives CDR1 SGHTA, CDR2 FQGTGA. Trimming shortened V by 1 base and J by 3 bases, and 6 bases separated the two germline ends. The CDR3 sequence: CASSLMRDTEAFF. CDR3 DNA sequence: TGTGCCAGCAGCTTAATGAGGGACACTGAAGCTTTCTTT.

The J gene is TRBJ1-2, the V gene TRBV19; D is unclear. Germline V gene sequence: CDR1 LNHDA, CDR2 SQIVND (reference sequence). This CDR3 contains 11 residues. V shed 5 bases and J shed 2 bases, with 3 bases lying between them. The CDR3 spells CASSVNYGYTF. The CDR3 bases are TGTGCCAGTAGTGTCAACTATGGCTACACCTTC. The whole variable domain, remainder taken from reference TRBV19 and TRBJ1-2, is DGGITQSPKYLFRKEGQNVTLSCEQNLNHDAMYWYRQDPGQGLRLIYYSQIVNDFQKGDIAEGYSVSREKKESFPLTVTSAQKNPTAFYLCASSVNYGYTFGSGTRLTVV.

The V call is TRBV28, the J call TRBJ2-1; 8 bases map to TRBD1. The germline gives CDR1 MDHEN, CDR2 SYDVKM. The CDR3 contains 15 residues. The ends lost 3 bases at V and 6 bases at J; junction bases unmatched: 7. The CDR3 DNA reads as TGTGCCAGCAGTTTGCCCGGGACAGGTCGCAATGAGCAGTTCTTC. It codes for CASSLPGTGRNEQFF.

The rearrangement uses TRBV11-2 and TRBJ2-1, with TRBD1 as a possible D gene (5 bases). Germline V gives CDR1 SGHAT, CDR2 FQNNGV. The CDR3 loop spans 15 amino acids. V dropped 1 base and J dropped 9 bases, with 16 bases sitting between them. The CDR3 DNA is TGTGCCAGCAGCTTAGCCCCCCAGGGCAGAGGTGAGCAGTTCTTC. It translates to CASSLAPQGRGEQFF.

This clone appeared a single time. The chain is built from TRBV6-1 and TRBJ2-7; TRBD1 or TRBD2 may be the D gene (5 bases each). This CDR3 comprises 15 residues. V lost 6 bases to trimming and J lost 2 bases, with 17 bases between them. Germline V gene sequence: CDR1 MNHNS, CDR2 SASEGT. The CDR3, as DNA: TGTGCCAGCAGACCGGGTCCGGGGCTTCCCTACGAGCAGTACTTC. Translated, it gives CASRPGPGLPYEQYF.

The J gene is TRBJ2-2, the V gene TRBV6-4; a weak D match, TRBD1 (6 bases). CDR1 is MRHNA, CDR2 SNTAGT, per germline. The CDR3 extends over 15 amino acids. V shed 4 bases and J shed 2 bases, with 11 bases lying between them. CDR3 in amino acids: CASSASQGNTGELFF. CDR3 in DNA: TGTGCCAGCAGTGCCTCACAGGGAAACACCGGGGAGCTGTTTTTT.

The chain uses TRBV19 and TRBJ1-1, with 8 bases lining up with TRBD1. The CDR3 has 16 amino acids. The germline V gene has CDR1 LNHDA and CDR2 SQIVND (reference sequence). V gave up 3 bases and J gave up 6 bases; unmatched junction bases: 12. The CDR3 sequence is CASSIGQGRGGAEAFF. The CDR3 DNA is TGTGCCAGTAGTATTGGACAGGGAAGAGGGGGGGCTGAAGCTTTCTTT.